This is a list of T cell receptor beta chains from one sample in a study of blood T cell repertoires in COVID-19. Here immunoSEQ multiplex PCR was the method, and the copy in TCRdb shows in-frame clones only, minus some. The data hold approximately 67,000 clones, with approximately 89% observed a single time. The sequenced sample consisted of peripheral blood. The receptors shown here come from a woman aged 55-69 years with active COVID-19. The CDR3 runs from the conserved cysteine through the conserved F or W. The D gene is left open where the match is weak. For some rows the clone size is stated as once, few or many, or as a class when expanded; others skip it.

- TRBD1 TRBJ2-7 TRBV5-5 TGTGCCAGCAGCCGGACAGGGCACGAGCAGTACTTC CASSRTGHEQYF
- - TRBJ2-5 TRBV6-5 TGTGCCAGCAGTTACTCCGGGACTGGAGCGGGAGAGACCCAGTACTTC CASSYSGTGAGETQYF
- - TRBJ1-1 TRBV5-1 TGCGCCAGCAGCTCCATAGACAGCACTGAAGCTTTCTTT CASSSIDSTEAFF
- TRBD1 TRBJ1-2 TRBV5-4 TGTGCCAGCAGCCCCGGGACAGGGGGTATTGGCGTCACCTTC CASSPGTGGIGVTF
- - TRBJ2-1 TRBV3-1/TRBV3-2 TGTGCCAGCAGCCACGGGGGACTCTCCTACAATGAGCAGTTCTTC CASSHGGLSYNEQFF
- TRBD1 TRBJ2-7 TRBV14 TGTGCCAGCAGCCTTCGACAGGGGCCCTACGAGCAGTACTTC CASSLRQGPYEQYF
- TRBD1 TRBJ1-1 TRBV9 TGTGCCAGCAGCGCGACAGGGAAGAACACTGAAGCTTTCTTT CASSATGKNTEAFF
- TRBD2 TRBJ2-7 TRBV23-1 TGCGCCAGCAGTCATAACAATAGGGGACTAGCGGGAGGTATAGGCCAAAAGTTCTACGAGCAGTACTTC CASSHNNRGLAGGIGQKFYEQYF
- TRBD1 TRBJ1-5 TRBV12-5 TGTGCTAGTGTCGGGACAGCTAAAAATCAGCCCCAGCATTTT CASVGTAKNQPQHF
- TRBD2 TRBJ2-5 TRBV19 TGTGCCAGTAGTATTTTGTCGGCTAGCGGGAGGCAAGAGACCCAGTACTTC CASSILSASGRQETQYF
- TRBD1 TRBJ2-3 TRBV5-6 TGTGCCAGCAGCCCGACCGGACAGGGGTACACCTCTAGCACAGATACGCAGTATTTT CASSPTGQGYTSSTDTQYF
- TRBD1 TRBJ1-4 TRBV11-2 TGTGCCAGCAGCTCGAACAGGGGGCGCGGTGAAAAACTGTTTTTT CASSSNRGRGEKLFF
- TRBD1 TRBJ2-5 TRBV11-1 TGTGCCAGCAGCTTAGCGCCGACAGGGACGGGCCAAGAGACCCAGTACTTC CASSLAPTGTGQETQYF
- - TRBJ1-1 TRBV7-9 TGTGCCAGCAGCTTAGACGGGTTCCAAACTGAAGCTTTCTTT CASSLDGFQTEAFF
- - TRBJ1-6 TRBV11-2 TGTGCCAGCAGCTTAGGCTCCAGCGGGAATAATTCACCCCTCCACTTT CASSLGSSGNNSPLHF
- TRBD1 TRBJ1-3 TRBV5-1 TGCGCCAGCAGCGCGGGACAGGGCTCTGGAAACACCATATATTTT CASSAGQGSGNTIYF
once - TRBJ2-7 TRBV28 TGTGCCAGCAGTCCCTATGGGATAGGAGGCTACTACGAGCAGTACTTC CASSPYGIGGYYEQYF
- TRBD2 TRBJ2-3 TRBV7-8 TGTGCCAGCAGCCTTTGGACTAGCGGGAGATCCACAGATACGCAGTATTTT CASSLWTSGRSTDTQYF
- - TRBJ1-1 TRBV28 TGTGCCAGCAGTTGGGGACACACGAACACTGAAGCTTTCTTT CASSWGHTNTEAFF
- - TRBJ1-1 TRBV5-1 TGCGCCAGCAGCACGGAGGGCAGAGTGAACACTGAAGCTTTCTTT CASSTEGRVNTEAFF
- - TRBJ2-7 TRBV18 TGTGCCAGCTCACCACCGGGCATTCTGTACGAGCAGTACTTC CASSPPGILYEQYF
- - TRBJ1-6 TRBV3-1/TRBV3-2 TGTGCCAGCAGCCGAGCGCAGGGGAATAATTCACCCCTCCACTTT CASSRAQGNNSPLHF
- TRBD1 TRBJ2-7 TRBV18 TGTGCCAGCTCGCCGACAGACAGGGTAGGGTACTACGAGCAGTACTTC CASSPTDRVGYYEQYF
- TRBD1 TRBJ1-3 TRBV28 TGTGCCAGCAATCCAAACAGGGGTCTCCCTGGAAACACCATATATTTT CASNPNRGLPGNTIYF
- - TRBJ2-2 TRBV5-1 TGCGCCAGCAGCTTGGCAGGGTCCCGCCTCACCGGGGAGCTGTTTTTT CASSLAGSRLTGELFF
- TRBD2 TRBJ2-7 TRBV19 TGTGCCAGTAGTAGCCGGACTAGCGGGGCCACCATCGGCGAGCAGTACTTC CASSSRTSGATIGEQYF
once TRBD2 TRBJ2-1 TRBV5-1 TGCGCCAGCAGCTTGGTTCTCGGCGGGGGGAATGAGCAGTTCTTC CASSLVLGGGNEQFF
- TRBD1 TRBJ2-7 TRBV19 TGTGCCAGTAGCGACAGGGTCGGAGATTTTGGCGAGCAGTACTTC CASSDRVGDFGEQYF
- - TRBJ2-1 TRBV5-1 TGCGCCAGCAGTAGGGCGGACAGAGAGAGGGATGAGCAGTTCTTC CASSRADRERDEQFF
- - TRBJ2-6 TRBV2 TGTGCCAGCACCGGGGACTCTGGGACCAACGTCCTGACTTTC CASTGDSGTNVLTF
- TRBD1 TRBJ1-6 TRBV5-1 TGCGCCAGCAGCTTGAGGCAGGGGGATAATTCACCCCTCCACTTT CASSLRQGDNSPLHF